This TCR beta chain was sequenced during a study of vaccination effects on CD4 cells after COVID-19. Overall study results and limits: Clones from infection and from vaccination both contracted markedly late after vaccination. Missing from the study were early post-infection timepoints, and its convalescent patients were few.

Following an approximately 11-day culture, CD4+ T cells were purified. Confirmation by PCR established that the person had SARS-CoV-2 infection between March and December 2020. All participants had two doses of either the BNT162b2 or mRNA-1273 vaccine. Some clones are missing from TCRdb's copy, which holds only in-frame ones; the method was immunoSEQ multiplex PCR. Among 45,000 to 55,000 clones listed, over 60% were seen once. To note about this clone: Its target is not known.

Sequenced here: CD4+ T cells from PBMCs cultured without peptide, sampled after COVID-19 vaccination. The receptor was isolated from a human donor who had a prior SARS-CoV-2 infection.

The CDR3 bases are TGTGCCAGCAGCGCCACGACTAGCGGGAGAGGTGATACGCAGTATTTT. Translation gives CASSATTSGRGDTQYF. The chain has TRBV7-2 and TRBJ2-3, with 12 bases fitting TRBD2. CDR1 is SGHTA, CDR2 FQGNSA, per germline. The CDR3 extends over 16 amino acids. V was clipped by 5 bases and J by 6 bases; unmatched bases: 9.